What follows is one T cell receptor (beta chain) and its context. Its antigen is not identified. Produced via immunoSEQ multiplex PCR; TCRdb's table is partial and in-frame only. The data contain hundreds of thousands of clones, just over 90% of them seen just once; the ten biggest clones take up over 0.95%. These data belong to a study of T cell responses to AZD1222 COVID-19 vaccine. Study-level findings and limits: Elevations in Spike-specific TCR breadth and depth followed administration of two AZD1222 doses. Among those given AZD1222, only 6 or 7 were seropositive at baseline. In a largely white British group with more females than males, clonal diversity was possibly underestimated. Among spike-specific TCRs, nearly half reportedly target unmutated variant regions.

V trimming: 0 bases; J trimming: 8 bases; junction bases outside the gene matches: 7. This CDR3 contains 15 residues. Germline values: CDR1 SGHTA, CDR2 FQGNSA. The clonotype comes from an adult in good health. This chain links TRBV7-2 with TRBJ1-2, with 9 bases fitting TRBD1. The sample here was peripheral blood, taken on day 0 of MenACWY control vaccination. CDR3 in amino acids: CASSLARQGVGGYTF. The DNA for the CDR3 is TGTGCCAGCAGCTTAGCAAGACAGGGGGTGGGAGGCTACACCTTC.